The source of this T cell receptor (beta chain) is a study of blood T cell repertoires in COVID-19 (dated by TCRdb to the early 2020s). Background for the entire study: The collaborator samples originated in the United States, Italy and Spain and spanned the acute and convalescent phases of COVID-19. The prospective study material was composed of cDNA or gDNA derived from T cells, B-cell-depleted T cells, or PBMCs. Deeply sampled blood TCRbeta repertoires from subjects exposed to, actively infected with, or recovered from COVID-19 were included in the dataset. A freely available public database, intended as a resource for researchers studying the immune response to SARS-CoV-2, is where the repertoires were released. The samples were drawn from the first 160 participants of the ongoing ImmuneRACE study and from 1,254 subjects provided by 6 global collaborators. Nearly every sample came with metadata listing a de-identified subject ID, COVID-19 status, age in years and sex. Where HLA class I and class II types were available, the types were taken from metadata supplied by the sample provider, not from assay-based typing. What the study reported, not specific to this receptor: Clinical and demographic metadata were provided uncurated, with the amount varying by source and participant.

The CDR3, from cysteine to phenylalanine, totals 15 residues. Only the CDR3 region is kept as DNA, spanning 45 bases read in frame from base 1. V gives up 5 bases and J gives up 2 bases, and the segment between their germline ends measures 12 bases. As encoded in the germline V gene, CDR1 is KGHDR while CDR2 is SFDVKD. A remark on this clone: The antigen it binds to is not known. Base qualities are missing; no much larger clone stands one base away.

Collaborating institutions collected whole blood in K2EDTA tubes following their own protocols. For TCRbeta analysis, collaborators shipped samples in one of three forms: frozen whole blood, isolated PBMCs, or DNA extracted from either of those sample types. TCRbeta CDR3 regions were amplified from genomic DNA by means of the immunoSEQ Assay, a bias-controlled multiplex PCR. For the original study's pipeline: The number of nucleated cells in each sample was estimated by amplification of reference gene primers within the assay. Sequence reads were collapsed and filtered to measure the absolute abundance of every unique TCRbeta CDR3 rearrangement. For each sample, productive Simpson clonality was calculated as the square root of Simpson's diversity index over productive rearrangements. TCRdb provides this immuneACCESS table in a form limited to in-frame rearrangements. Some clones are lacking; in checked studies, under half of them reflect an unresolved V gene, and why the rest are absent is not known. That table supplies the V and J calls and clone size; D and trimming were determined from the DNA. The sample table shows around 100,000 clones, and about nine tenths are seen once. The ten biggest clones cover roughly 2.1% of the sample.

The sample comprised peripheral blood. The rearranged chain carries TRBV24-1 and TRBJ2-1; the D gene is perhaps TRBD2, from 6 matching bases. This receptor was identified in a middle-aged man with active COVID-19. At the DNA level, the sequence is TGTGCCACCAGTGGCGCGACTAGTACCTACAATGAGCAGTTCTTC. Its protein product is CATSGATSTYNEQFF.